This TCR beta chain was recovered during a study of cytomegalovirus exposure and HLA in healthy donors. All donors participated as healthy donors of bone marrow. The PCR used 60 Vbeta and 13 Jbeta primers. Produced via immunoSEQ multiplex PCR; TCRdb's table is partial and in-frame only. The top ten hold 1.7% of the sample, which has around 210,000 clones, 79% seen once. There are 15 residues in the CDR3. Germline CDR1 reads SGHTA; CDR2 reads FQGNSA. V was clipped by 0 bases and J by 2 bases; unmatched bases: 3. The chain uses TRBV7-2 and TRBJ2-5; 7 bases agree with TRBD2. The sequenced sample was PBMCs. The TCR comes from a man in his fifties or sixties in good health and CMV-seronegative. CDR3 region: CASSLAWRGQETQYF. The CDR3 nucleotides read TGTGCCAGCAGCTTAGCGTGGCGGGGGCAAGAGACCCAGTACTTC.